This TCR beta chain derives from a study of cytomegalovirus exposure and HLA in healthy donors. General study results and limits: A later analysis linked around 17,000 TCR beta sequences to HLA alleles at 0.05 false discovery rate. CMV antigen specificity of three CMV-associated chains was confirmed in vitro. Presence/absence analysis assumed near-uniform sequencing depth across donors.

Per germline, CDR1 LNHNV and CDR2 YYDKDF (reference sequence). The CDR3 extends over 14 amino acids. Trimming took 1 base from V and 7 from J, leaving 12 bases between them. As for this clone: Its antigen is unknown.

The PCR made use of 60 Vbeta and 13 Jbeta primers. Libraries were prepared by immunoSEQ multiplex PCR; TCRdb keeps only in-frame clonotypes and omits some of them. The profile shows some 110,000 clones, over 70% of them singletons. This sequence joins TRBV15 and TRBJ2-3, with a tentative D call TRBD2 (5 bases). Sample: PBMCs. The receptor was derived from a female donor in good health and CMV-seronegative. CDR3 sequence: CATSRGSSSYTQYF. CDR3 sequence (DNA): TGTGCCACCAGCAGAGGTTCTAGCTCGTATACGCAGTATTTT.